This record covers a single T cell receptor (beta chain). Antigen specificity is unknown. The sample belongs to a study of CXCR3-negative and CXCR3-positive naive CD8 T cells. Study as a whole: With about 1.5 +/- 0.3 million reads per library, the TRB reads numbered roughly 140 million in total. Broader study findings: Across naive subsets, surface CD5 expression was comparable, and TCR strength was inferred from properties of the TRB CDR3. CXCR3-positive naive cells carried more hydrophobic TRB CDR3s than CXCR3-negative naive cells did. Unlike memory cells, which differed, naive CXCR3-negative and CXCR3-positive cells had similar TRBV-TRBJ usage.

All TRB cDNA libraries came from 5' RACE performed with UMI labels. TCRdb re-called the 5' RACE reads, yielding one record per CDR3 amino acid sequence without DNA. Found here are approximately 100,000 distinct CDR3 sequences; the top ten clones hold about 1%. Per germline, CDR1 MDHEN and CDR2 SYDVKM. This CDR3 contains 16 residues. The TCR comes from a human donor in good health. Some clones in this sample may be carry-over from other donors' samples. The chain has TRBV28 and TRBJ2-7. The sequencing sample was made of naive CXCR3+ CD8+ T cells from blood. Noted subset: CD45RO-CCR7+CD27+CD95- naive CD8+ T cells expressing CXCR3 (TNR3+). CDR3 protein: CASRPRRTGYSYEQYF.